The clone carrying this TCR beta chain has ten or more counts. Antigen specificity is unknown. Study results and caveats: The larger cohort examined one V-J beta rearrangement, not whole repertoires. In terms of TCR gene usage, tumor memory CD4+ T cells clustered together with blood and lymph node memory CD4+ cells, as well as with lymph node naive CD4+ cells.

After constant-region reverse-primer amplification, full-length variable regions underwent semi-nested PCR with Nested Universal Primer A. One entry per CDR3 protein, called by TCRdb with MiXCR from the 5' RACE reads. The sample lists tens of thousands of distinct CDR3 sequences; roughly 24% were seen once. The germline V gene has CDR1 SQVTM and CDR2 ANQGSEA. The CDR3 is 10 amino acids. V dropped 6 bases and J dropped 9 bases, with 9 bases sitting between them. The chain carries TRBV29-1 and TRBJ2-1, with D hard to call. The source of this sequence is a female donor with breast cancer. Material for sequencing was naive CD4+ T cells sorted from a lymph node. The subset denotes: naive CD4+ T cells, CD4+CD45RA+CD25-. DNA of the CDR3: TGCAGCGTAGCAAACGGTGAGCAGTTCTTC. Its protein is CSVANGEQFF.